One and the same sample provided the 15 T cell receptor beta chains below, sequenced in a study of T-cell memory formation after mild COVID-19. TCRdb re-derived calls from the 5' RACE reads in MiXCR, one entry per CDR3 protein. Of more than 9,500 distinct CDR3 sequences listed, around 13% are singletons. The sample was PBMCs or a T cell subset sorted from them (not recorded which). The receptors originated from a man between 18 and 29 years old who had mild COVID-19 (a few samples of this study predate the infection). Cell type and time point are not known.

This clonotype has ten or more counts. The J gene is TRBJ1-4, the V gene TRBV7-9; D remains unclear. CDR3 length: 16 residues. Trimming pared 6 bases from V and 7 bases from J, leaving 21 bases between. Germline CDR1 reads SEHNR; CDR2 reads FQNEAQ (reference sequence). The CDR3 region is CASRHTPGAGLEKLFF. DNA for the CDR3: TGTGCCAGCAGACACACTCCGGGAGCTGGGCTTGAAAAACTGTTTTTT.

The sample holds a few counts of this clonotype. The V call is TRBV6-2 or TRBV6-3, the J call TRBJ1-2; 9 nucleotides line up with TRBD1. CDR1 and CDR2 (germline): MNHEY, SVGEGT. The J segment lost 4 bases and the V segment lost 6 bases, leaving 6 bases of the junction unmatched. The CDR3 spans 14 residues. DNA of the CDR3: TGTGCCAGCAGCCACGCGGGACAGGGCTATGGCTACACCTTC. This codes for CASSHAGQGYGYTF.

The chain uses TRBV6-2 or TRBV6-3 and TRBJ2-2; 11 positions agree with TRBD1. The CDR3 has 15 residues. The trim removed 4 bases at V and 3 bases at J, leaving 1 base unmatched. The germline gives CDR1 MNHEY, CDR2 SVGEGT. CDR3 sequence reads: CASSWTGGYTGELFF. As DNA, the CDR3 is TGTGCCAGCAGTTGGACAGGGGGCTACACCGGGGAGCTGTTTTTT.

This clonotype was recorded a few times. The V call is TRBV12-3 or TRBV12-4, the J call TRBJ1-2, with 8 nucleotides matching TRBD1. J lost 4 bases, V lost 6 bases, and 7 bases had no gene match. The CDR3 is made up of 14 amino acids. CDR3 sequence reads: CASRSGGDGYGYTF. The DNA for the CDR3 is TGTGCCAGCAGATCAGGGGGCGATGGCTATGGCTACACCTTC.

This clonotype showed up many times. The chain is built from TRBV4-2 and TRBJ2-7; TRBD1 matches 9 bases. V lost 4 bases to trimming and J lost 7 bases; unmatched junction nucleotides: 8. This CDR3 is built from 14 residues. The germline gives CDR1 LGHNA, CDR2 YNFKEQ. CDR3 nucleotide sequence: TGTGCCAGCAGCCCGATGGACAGGGGAGGGGAGCAGTACTTC. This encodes CASSPMDRGGEQYF.

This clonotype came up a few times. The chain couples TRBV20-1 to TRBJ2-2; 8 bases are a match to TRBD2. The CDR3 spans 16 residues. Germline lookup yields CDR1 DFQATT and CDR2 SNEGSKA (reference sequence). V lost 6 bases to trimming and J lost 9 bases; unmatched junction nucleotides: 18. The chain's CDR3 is CSADATTGTSFRELFF. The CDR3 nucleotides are TGCAGTGCCGACGCCACCACCGGGACTAGTTTCCGGGAGCTGTTTTTT.

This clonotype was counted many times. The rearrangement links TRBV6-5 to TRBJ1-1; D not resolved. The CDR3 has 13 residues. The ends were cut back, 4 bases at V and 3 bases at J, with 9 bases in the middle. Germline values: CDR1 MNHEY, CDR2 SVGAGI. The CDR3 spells CASSSGWDTEAFF. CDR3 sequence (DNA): TGTGCCAGCAGTTCCGGGTGGGACACTGAAGCTTTCTTT.

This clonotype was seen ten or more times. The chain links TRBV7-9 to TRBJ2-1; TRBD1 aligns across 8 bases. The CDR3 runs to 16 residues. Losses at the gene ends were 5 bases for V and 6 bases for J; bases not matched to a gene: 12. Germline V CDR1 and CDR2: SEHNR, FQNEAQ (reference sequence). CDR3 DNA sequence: TGTGCCAGCAGCCCGGCAAGGACAGGGATCATCAATGAGCAGTTCTTC. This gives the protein CASSPARTGIINEQFF.

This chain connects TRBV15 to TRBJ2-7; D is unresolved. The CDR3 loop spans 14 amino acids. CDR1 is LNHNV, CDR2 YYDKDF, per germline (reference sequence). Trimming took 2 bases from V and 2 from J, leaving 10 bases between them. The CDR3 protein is CATSRPGEAYEQYF. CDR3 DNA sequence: TGTGCCACCAGCAGACCCGGCGAGGCCTACGAGCAGTACTTC.

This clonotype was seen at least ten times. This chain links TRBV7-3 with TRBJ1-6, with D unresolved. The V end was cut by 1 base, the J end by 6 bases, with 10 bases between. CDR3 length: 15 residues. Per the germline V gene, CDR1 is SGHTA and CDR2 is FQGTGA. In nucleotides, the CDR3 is TGTGCCAGCAGCTTAAGGTCTTTGGGTAATTCACCCCTCCACTTT. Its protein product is CASSLRSLGNSPLHF.

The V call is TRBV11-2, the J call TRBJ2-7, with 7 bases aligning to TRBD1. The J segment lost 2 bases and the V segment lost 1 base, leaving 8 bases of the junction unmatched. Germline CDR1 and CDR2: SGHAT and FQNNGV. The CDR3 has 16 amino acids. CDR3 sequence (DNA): TGTGCCAGCAGCTTAGGGGGTTGGGACAGCACCTACGAGCAGTACTTC. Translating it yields CASSLGGWDSTYEQYF.

CDR3 bases: TGTGCCAGCAGCCCTTGGTGGGGGGCGAACACTGAAGCTTTCTTT. Amino acids: CASSPWWGANTEAFF. The V and J genes are TRBV14 and TRBJ1-1, with D perhaps TRBD1 (6 bases). Germline lookup yields CDR1 SGHDN and CDR2 FVKESK. The V and J ends lost 4 bases and 1 base respectively, with 13 bases between them. The CDR3 extends over 15 amino acids.

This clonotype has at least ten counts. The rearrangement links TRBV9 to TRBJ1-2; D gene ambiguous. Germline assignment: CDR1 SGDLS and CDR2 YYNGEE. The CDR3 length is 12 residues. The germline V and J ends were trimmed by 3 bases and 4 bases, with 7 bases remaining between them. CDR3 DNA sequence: TGTGCCAGCAGCGCCACTGGCTATGGCTACACCTTC. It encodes CASSATGYGYTF.

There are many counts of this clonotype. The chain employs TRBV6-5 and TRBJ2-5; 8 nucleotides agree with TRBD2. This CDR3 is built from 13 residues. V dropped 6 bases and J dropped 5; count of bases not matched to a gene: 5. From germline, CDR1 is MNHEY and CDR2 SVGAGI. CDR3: CASRPGGRETQYF. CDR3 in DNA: TGTGCCAGCAGACCGGGGGGGCGCGAGACCCAGTACTTC.

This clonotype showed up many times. CDR3 amino acids: CASSERLAPPTDTQYF. CDR3 nucleotides: TGTGCCAGCAGTGAAAGGTTGGCACCTCCCACAGATACGCAGTATTTT. V usage is TRBV2 and J usage is TRBJ2-3; D is unclear. The germline CDR1 and CDR2 sequences are SNHLY and FYNNEI. Trimming took 2 bases from V and 2 from J, leaving 14 bases between them. The CDR3 has 16 residues.